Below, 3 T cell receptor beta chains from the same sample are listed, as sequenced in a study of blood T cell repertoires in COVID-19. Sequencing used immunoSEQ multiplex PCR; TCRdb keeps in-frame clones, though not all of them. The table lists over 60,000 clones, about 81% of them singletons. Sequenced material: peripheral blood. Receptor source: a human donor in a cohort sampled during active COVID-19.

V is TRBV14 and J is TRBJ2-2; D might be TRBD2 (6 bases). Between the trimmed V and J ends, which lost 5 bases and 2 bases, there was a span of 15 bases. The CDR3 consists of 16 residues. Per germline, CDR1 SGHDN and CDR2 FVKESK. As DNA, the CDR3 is TGTGCCAGCAGCAAGACGGTCGGGAGAAACACCGGGGAGCTGTTTTTT. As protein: CASSKTVGRNTGELFF.

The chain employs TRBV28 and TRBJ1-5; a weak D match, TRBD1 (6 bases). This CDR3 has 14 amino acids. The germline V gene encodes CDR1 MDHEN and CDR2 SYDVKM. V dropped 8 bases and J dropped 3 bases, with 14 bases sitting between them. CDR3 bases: TGTGCCAGCCTGGACCTGGGGGCCAATCAGCCCCAGCATTTT. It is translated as CASLDLGANQPQHF.

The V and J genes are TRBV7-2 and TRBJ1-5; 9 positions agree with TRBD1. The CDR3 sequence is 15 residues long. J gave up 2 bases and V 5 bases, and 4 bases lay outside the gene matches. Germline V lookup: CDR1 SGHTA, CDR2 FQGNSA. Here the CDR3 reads CASSPGTGRNQPQHF. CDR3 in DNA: TGTGCCAGCAGCCCCGGGACAGGGCGCAATCAGCCCCAGCATTTT.